At least ten counts were recorded for the clone carrying this T cell receptor (beta chain). The antigen remains unidentified. The data originate from a study of CD8 T cells in ankylosing spondylitis. Using quantitative 5'-RACE with molecular barcodes, the authors made TCR beta libraries. TCRdb ran MiXCR on the 5' RACE reads and lists one entry per CDR3 protein. The sample yields under 200,000 distinct CDR3 sequences, roughly 13% seen once. Study-wide findings and caveats: Matched synovial fluid from ankylosing spondylitis patients was reported to be enriched for disease-linked clones. Some motif variants had been reported before (in reactive arthritis synovial fluid and blood). Ankylosing spondylitis blood seemed to carry a telltale TCR beta motif made of several highly homologous variants.

This clonotype was sampled from a female donor with ankylosing spondylitis or in good health (not recorded which). The sequenced material came from blood, either unsorted or a sorted T cell fraction (not recorded which).

CDR3 region: CSATGGAGDTQYF. CDR3 DNA sequence: TGCAGCGCCACAGGGGGCGCGGGAGATACGCAGTATTTT. The genes are TRBV29-1 and TRBJ2-3, with 9 positions matching TRBD1. Germline values: CDR1 SQVTM, CDR2 ANQGSEA. The CDR3 sequence is 13 residues long. J was trimmed by 5 bases and V by 7 bases; bases with no gene match: 7.